The clone carrying this T cell receptor (beta chain) has only a few counts. Its specificity is not known. With duration under 3 months, ophthalmopathy was active: Clinical Activity Score at least 3, NOSPECS at least 4. These data come from a study of T cells in Graves' hyperthyroidism and ophthalmopathy. Study-wide points: Also found in blood were most expanded thyroid clonotypes above 0.001.

The CDR3 consists of 12 residues. Trimming left V 5 bases short and J 7 bases short, with 11 bases between. From germline, CDR1 is MNHNS and CDR2 SASEGT. Amplified TCR beta CDR3 regions came from RNA transcripts. The TCR CDR3 first-round RT-PCR relied on the HTBI primer set. MiXCR was run by TCRdb on the multiplex PCR reads, yielding one entry per CDR3 protein. This table holds about 350,000 distinct CDR3 sequences, 18% found once. Input material: blood. The V gene is TRBV6-1, the J gene TRBJ1-2; D perhaps matches TRBD1 (6 bases). The clonotype originates from a woman aged 40 to 50 with Graves' ophthalmopathy. This CDR3 reads CASSPPQGGYTF. In DNA form, the CDR3 reads TGTGCCAGCAGTCCCCCACAGGGTGGCTACACCTTC.